The 30 T cell receptor beta chains below were found in one sample sequenced in a study of blood T cells in healthy people across ages. The use of a sample-barcoded 5' primer and a J-beta primer mix characterized a second PCR of roughly 6 to 11 cycles. MiXCR was run by TCRdb on the 5' RACE reads, yielding one entry per CDR3 protein. The repertoire consists of more than 600,000 distinct CDR3 sequences, with 20% to 30% occurring once and the leading ten covering 9% to 9.5%. These same data were also listed under a study on T cells of mothers and their children.

The sequencing input was blood. These receptors came from a boy between 10 and 17 years old in good health.

This clonotype appeared a few times. This chain joins TRBV4-1 and TRBJ2-1, with 11 bases matching TRBD2. There are 17 residues in the CDR3. Germline CDR1 MGHRA, CDR2 YSYEKL. V shed 0 bases, J shed 6 bases, and the junction held 7 bases outside the gene matches. The chain's CDR3 is CASSQELAGVGANEQFF. CDR3 bases: TGCGCCAGCAGCCAAGAACTAGCGGGAGTTGGGGCCAATGAGCAGTTCTTC.

The V gene is TRBV3-1, the J gene TRBJ1-1; unclear D gene. The CDR3 length is 14 residues. The V and J ends lost 0 bases and 8 bases respectively, with 13 bases between them. CDR1 LGHDT and CDR2 YNNKEL come from the germline V gene (reference sequence). CDR3 DNA sequence: TGTGCCAGCAGCCAAGATAGACTACCATCCGAAGCTTTCTTT. Translation gives CASSQDRLPSEAFF.

The chain has TRBV9 and TRBJ2-4, with D perhaps matching TRBD1 or TRBD2 (5 bases each). The germline gives CDR1 SGDLS, CDR2 YYNGEE. Trimming removed 4 bases at V and 0 bases at J, with 17 bases between. This CDR3 has 17 residues. Here the CDR3 DNA reads TGTGCCAGCAGCTCGCATAGAGGGGAAAGAGCCAAAAACATTCAGTACTTC. It translates to CASSSHRGERAKNIQYF.

This clonotype was detected only a few times. The rearrangement uses TRBV4-2 and TRBJ2-3; 10 bases agree with TRBD2. With V trimmed by 0 bases and J by 9 bases, 12 bases remained unmatched. Germline-derived CDR1 and CDR2 are LGHNA and YNFKEQ. The CDR3 sequence is 17 residues long. CDR3 bases: TGTGCCAGCAGCCAAGATGGAGCGGGAGGGCCCACCGTCACGCAGTATTTT. This gives the protein CASSQDGAGGPTVTQYF.

The gene calls are TRBV15 and TRBJ2-1; 11 bases are shared with TRBD2. Germline CDR1 is LNHNV and CDR2 is YYDKDF (reference sequence). The trim removed 5 bases at V and 4 bases at J, leaving 4 bases unmatched. The CDR3 spans 15 residues. The CDR3 here is CATSPRLAGYNEQFF. The CDR3 bases are TGTGCCACCAGCCCCCGACTAGCGGGGTACAATGAGCAGTTCTTC. Combining the CDR3 with reference TRBV15 and TRBJ2-1 gives the whole variable domain DAMVIQNPRYQVTQFGKPVTLSCSQTLNHNVMYWYQQKSSQAPKLLFHYYDKDFNNEADTPDNFQSRRPNTSFCFLDIRSPGLGDTAMYLCATSPRLAGYNEQFFGPGTRLTVL.

This chain uses TRBV6-6 with TRBJ2-1, with TRBD1 matching over 7 bases. Matching the DNA end better, TRBJ2-7 makes the J call doubtful. CDR1 MNHNY and CDR2 SVGAGI come from the germline V gene (reference sequence). This CDR3 region has 15 residues. As DNA, the CDR3 is TGTGCCAGCAGTTTAAAGACAGGGAACGGACGAGAGCAGTACTTC. Residues: CASSLKTGNGREQYF.

The chain uses TRBV29-1 and TRBJ2-3; 9 bases match TRBD1. The germline V gene encodes CDR1 SQVTM and CDR2 ANQGSEA. V shed 6 bases and J 3 bases; nucleotides not matched to a gene: 4. The CDR3 consists of 13 residues. CDR3 residues: CSVTGGGTDTQYF. The CDR3 DNA reads as TGCAGCGTAACAGGGGGCGGGACAGATACGCAGTATTTT.

Only a few counts were recorded for this clonotype. The junction departs from the called germline gene at one end, perhaps through a read error. The chain employs TRBV27 and TRBJ1-1, with a weak D call TRBD1 (6 bases). The CDR3 extends over 16 amino acids. Germline assignment: CDR1 MNHEY and CDR2 SMNVEV (reference sequence). The CDR3 here is CASSLLIGGPGTEAFF. CDR3 DNA: TGTGCCAGTAGTTTGTTGATAGGGGGGCCAGGGACTGAAGCTTTCTTT.

This clonotype was detected a few times. The chain joins TRBV27 to TRBJ2-3; TRBD2 might be the D (6 bases). This CDR3 is 13 amino acids long. CDR1 is MNHEY and CDR2 is SMNVEV in the germline V gene (reference sequence). V dropped 4 bases and J dropped 1 base, with 6 bases sitting between them. This CDR3 is CASSWRGTDTQYF. CDR3 nucleotide sequence: TGTGCCAGCAGTTGGAGGGGCACAGATACGCAGTATTTT.

V is TRBV4-3 and J is TRBJ2-3; D perhaps matches TRBD1 (5 bases). The CDR3 loop spans 15 amino acids. Trimming stripped 0 bases from V and 1 base from J, with 8 bases between. Germline V gene sequence: CDR1 LGHNA, CDR2 YSLEER. The CDR3 protein is CASSQEQVGTDTQYF. As DNA, the CDR3 is TGCGCCAGCAGCCAAGAACAGGTTGGCACAGATACGCAGTATTTT.

The V and J genes are TRBV20-1 and TRBJ2-1; perhaps TRBD2 as D (6 bases). Germline CDR1 and CDR2: DFQATT and SNEGSKA (reference sequence). Trimming removed 3 bases at V and 1 base at J, with 13 bases between. This CDR3 has 15 amino acids. The CDR3 DNA reads as TGCAGTGCTAGGTCGGGAGAGAGGTCCTACAATGAGCAGTTCTTC. Translating gives CSARSGERSYNEQFF.

This clonotype was counted only a few times. The chain links TRBV20-1 to TRBJ2-7; D gene ambiguous. This CDR3 contains 14 residues. V dropped 1 base and J dropped 0 bases, with 10 bases sitting between them. Per the germline V gene, CDR1 is DFQATT and CDR2 is SNEGSKA (reference sequence). The CDR3 loop is CSARGVPSSYEQYF. DNA of the CDR3: TGCAGTGCTAGAGGTGTGCCTAGCTCCTACGAGCAGTACTTC.

The chain links TRBV3-1 to TRBJ2-1; D perhaps matches TRBD1 (6 bases). The CDR3 consists of 16 residues. The ends were cut back, 4 bases at V and 7 bases at J, with 20 bases in the middle. Per germline, CDR1 LGHDT and CDR2 YNNKEL (reference sequence). CDR3 DNA: TGTGCCAGCAGCCCCTCCGGGACACGGAGCCCGAATGAGCAGTTCTTC. Its translation is CASSPSGTRSPNEQFF.

In its sample, this clonotype was seen a few times. Germline is not matched at one junction end, which may reflect a read error. The chain joins TRBV29-1 to TRBJ2-7, with TRBD1 as a possible D gene (5 bases). Germline V gene data show CDR1 as SQVTM and CDR2 as ANQGSEA. This CDR3 has 13 amino acids. The CDR3 reads CSVEGQGAYEQHF. CDR3 bases: TGCAGCGTTGAAGGGCAGGGCGCCTACGAGCAGCACTTC.

This clonotype was picked up a small number of times. This sequence joins TRBV11-2 and TRBJ2-1; D may match TRBD1 or TRBD2 (6 bases each). V was cut by 1 base and J by 6 bases, with 13 bases left in between. The CDR3 has 15 residues. CDR1 is SGHAT and CDR2 is FQNNGV in the germline V gene. CDR3 sequence (DNA): TGTGCCAGCAGCTTAGGAACTAGCAGGGGCAATGAGCAGTTCTTC. Translation: CASSLGTSRGNEQFF.

This chain joins TRBV5-1 and TRBJ2-7, with 7 nucleotides matching TRBD1. The assigned J gene may be wrong: the sequence end matches TRBJ2-1 better. The CDR3 covers 14 residues. In germline, CDR1 is SGHRS, CDR2 YFSETQ. CDR3 sequence: CASSLAGTANEQFF. In DNA form, the CDR3 reads TGCGCCAGCAGCTTGGCCGGGACAGCAAATGAGCAGTTCTTC.

In the case of this clonotype: One junction end does not reproduce the germline sequence, and a read error may be involved. The rearrangement joins TRBV29-1 to TRBJ2-7; D remains ambiguous. Germline lookup yields CDR1 SQVTM and CDR2 ANQGSEA. This CDR3 spans 14 amino acids. The CDR3 DNA reads TGCAGCGTTCTTCCGCGAGCAGAGTCTTACGAGCAATACTTC. As protein: CSVLPRAESYEQYF.

The chain couples TRBV10-3 to TRBJ2-6, with TRBD1 identical over 8 bases. V shed 4 bases and J 4 bases; nucleotides not matched to a gene: 6. This CDR3 is built from 16 residues. Germline-derived CDR1 and CDR2 are ENHRY and SYGVKD. The CDR3 sequence: CAISAGQGTGANVLTF. CDR3 coding DNA: TGTGCCATCAGTGCCGGACAGGGAACCGGGGCCAACGTCCTGACTTTC.

The chain employs TRBV29-1 and TRBJ2-5, with TRBD2 as a possible D gene (7 bases). Looked up from germline, CDR1 is SQVTM and CDR2 is ANQGSEA. V shed 5 bases and J shed 5 bases, with 18 bases lying between them. This CDR3 comprises 14 residues. The CDR3 region is CSVSIGGAGETQYF. As DNA, the CDR3 is TGCAGCGTTTCCATAGGGGGGGCGGGTGAGACCCAGTACTTC. The variable domain in full, with the rest retrieved from reference TRBV29-1 and TRBJ2-5, is SAVISQKPSRDICQRGTSLTIQCQVDSQVTMMFWYRQQPGQSLTLIATANQGSEATYESGFVIDKFPISRPNLTFSTLTVSNMSPEDSSIYLCSVSIGGAGETQYFGPGTRLLVL.

J is TRBJ2-1 and V is TRBV20-1; TRBD1 aligns across 9 bases. The CDR3 loop spans 12 amino acids. Germline-derived CDR1 and CDR2 are DFQATT and SNEGSKA (reference sequence). The V and J ends lost 5 bases and 8 bases, in that order; junction bases with no gene match: 4. The CDR3 bases are TGCAGTGCTGAGGACAGGGGTGATGAGCAGTTCTTC. Translated, it gives CSAEDRGDEQFF.

This chain joins TRBV3-1 and TRBJ2-1, with 15 bases lining up with TRBD2. Germline lookup yields CDR1 LGHDT and CDR2 YNNKEL (reference sequence). CDR3 length: 17 residues. V dropped 4 bases and J dropped 6; count of bases not matched to a gene: 7. In DNA form, the CDR3 reads TGTGCCAGCAGCCGACGTCAGGGACTAGCGGGAGGCAATGAGCAGTTCTTC. As protein: CASSRRQGLAGGNEQFF.

This clonotype came up a few times. This chain's CDR3 is CASSVLDEQYF. The CDR3 DNA sequence: TGTGCCAGCAGTGTACTAGACGAGCAGTACTTC. J is TRBJ2-7 and V is TRBV2; TRBD2 is a possible D gene (5 bases). With 4 bases removed from V and 5 bases from J, the gap between germline ends came to 6 bases. The CDR3 loop spans 11 amino acids. The germline gives CDR1 SNHLY, CDR2 FYNNEI.

The chain recombines TRBV7-6 with TRBJ2-1; TRBD2 matches at 12 bases. The CDR3 sequence is 18 residues long. V shed 5 bases, J shed 4 bases, and the junction held 12 bases outside the gene matches. Germline assignment: CDR1 SGHVS and CDR2 FNYEAQ. The CDR3 loop is CASSPAPPLAGGYNEQFF. In nucleotides, the CDR3 is TGTGCCAGCAGCCCAGCACCCCCTCTAGCGGGAGGGTACAATGAGCAGTTCTTC.

This sequence joins TRBV7-3 and TRBJ1-4; perhaps TRBD1 as D (6 bases). V was trimmed by 6 bases and J by 5 bases, leaving 25 bases between them. Germline values: CDR1 SGHTA, CDR2 FQGTGA. This CDR3 comprises 18 residues. The CDR3 DNA follows: TGTGCCAGCAGAGGCAGTCCCCATCCGGACAGCGAGAATGAAAAACTGTTTTTT. This gives the protein CASRGSPHPDSENEKLFF.

The rearrangement joins TRBV7-3 to TRBJ2-3; D ambiguous. CDR3 length: 13 residues. CDR1 is SGHTA, CDR2 FQGTGA, per germline. The ends were cut back, 5 bases at V and 5 bases at J, with 11 bases in the middle. DNA of the CDR3: TGTGCCAGCAGCCCCCTCGGAAAAGATACGCAGTATTTT. Its translation is CASSPLGKDTQYF. The full variable domain, in which reference TRBV7-3 and TRBJ2-3 provide the parts outside the CDR3, is GAGVSQTPSNKVTEKGKYVELRCDPISGHTALYWYRQSLGQGPEFLIYFQGTGAADDSGLPNDRFFAVRPEGSVSTLKIQRTERGDSAVYLCASSPLGKDTQYFGPGTRLTVL.

This clonotype was picked up a small number of times. V is TRBV12-3 or TRBV12-4 and J is TRBJ2-5; weak D call: TRBD2 (5 bases). The germline V and J ends were trimmed by 6 bases and 0 bases, with 17 bases remaining between them. The CDR3 runs to 16 residues. CDR3 DNA sequence: TGTGCCAGCAGCTCTACGGACTCTCTTGACCAAGAGACCCAGTACTTC. Translated: CASSSTDSLDQETQYF.

The chain employs TRBV6-1 and TRBJ2-7; no reliable D call. Germline-derived CDR1 and CDR2 are MNHNS and SASEGT. V was trimmed by 5 bases and J by 6 bases, leaving 8 bases between them. The CDR3 is 11 residues long. The CDR3 sequence is CASSHSLEQYF. The DNA of the CDR3 is TGTGCCAGCAGTCACTCCCTCGAGCAGTACTTC.

CDR3 loop: CASSLYGSQETQYF. The CDR3 nucleotides read TGTGCCAGCAGTTTATACGGGAGCCAAGAGACCCAGTACTTC. The rearrangement uses TRBV27 and TRBJ2-5; D perhaps matches TRBD2 (6 bases). Germline V lookup: CDR1 MNHEY, CDR2 SMNVEV (reference sequence). The CDR3 has 14 amino acids. Trimming shortened V by 1 base and J by 1 base, and 7 bases separated the two germline ends.

The chain carries TRBV27 and TRBJ1-4, with TRBD1 matching 7 bases. Trimming at V came to 3 bases and at J to 4 bases, leaving 2 bases not matched to a gene. The CDR3 has 14 amino acids. The germline V gene has CDR1 MNHEY and CDR2 SMNVEV (reference sequence). The CDR3, as DNA: TGTGCCAGCAGTTTTAGGGGGCGTAATGAAAAACTGTTTTTT. This gives the protein CASSFRGRNEKLFF.

The V call is TRBV29-1, the J call TRBJ2-7; 9 nucleotides align to TRBD1. J lost 2 bases, V lost 5 bases, and 13 bases had no gene match. CDR1 is SQVTM, CDR2 ANQGSEA, per germline. CDR3 length: 16 residues. The CDR3 loop is CSVQGSRDRDPYEQYF. The CDR3 DNA reads as TGCAGCGTTCAGGGGTCCCGGGACAGGGATCCCTACGAGCAGTACTTC.